This T cell receptor (beta chain) was documented in a study of identical twins. Study findings and constraints: Models, which agreed with sharing between unrelated individuals, nonetheless underestimated the out-of-frame TCR alpha sharing seen in monozygotic twins. Insertions were reduced in abundant cord blood beta clonotypes but not in memory repertoires.

The CDR3 is 15 residues long. Trimming stripped 0 bases from V and 2 bases from J, with 9 bases between. One entry per CDR3 protein results from TCRdb running MiXCR on the 5' RACE reads. The sample comprises about 470,000 distinct CDR3 sequences, roughly a quarter of which are singletons, and over 2.5% rests with the top ten. This clonotype showed up just a few times. The antigen is not known. These data are also associated with another study on T cells expressing NK-cell markers. As that study records: In the group of eight sequenced donors, seven were HCMV-seropositive and one was seronegative.

This sequence joins TRBV12-3 or TRBV12-4 and TRBJ2-3, with D possibly matching TRBD2 (5 bases). Sequenced input: CD4+ T cells sorted from blood. The sequence derives from a woman between 18 and 30 years old in good health. CDR3 in amino acids: CASSLAGANTDTQYF. The CDR3 DNA follows: TGTGCCAGCAGTTTAGCGGGAGCAAACACAGATACGCAGTATTTT.